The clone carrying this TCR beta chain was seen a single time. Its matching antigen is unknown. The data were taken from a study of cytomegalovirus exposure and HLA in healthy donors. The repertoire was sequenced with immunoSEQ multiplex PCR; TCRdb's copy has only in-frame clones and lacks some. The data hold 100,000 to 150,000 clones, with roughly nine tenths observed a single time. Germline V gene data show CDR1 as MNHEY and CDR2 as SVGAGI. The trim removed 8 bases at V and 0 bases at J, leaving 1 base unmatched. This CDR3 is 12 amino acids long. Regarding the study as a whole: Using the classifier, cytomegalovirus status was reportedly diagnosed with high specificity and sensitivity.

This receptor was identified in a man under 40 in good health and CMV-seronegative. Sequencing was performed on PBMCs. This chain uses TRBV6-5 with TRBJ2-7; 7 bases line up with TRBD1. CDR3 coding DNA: TGTGCCAGCGGGGACAGCTCCTACGAGCAGTACTTC. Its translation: CASGDSSYEQYF.